This T cell receptor (beta chain) stems from a study of blood T cell repertoires in COVID-19. Overall study context: The analysed material was cDNA or gDNA that came from T cells, B-cell-depleted T cells, or PBMCs.

The protocol was immunoSEQ multiplex PCR, while the TCRdb copy is restricted to in-frame clones and leaves out a portion. The sample contains 150,000 or so clones, under 95% of which appear only once. CDR1 and CDR2 (germline): SGDLS, YYNGEE. There are 17 residues in the CDR3. Trimming took off 4 bases at V and 5 bases at J, with 22 bases between the two ends. This chain links TRBV9 with TRBJ2-1, with D perhaps TRBD2 (6 bases). The TCR sequence derives from a man aged 18 to 35 with acute or convalescent COVID-19. The sequenced sample consisted of peripheral blood. The CDR3: CASSPRGSPSDNNEQFF. The CDR3 DNA reads as TGTGCCAGCAGCCCGCGGGGTAGCCCCAGTGATAACAATGAGCAGTTCTTC.